This T cell receptor (beta chain) derives from a study of blood T cell repertoires in COVID-19 (TCRdb year 2020). Context from the whole study: Samples covering the acute and convalescent phases of COVID-19 were provided by collaborators in the United States, Italy and Spain. Deeply sampled blood TCRbeta repertoires from subjects exposed to, actively infected with, or recovered from COVID-19 were included in the dataset. The material from the prospective study consisted of cDNA or gDNA derived from T cells, B-cell-depleted T cells, or PBMCs. Where available, HLA class I and class II types were obtained from metadata supplied by the sample provider rather than from assay-based typing. The samples were drawn from two sources: the first 160 participants of the ongoing ImmuneRACE study, and 950 to 1,500 subjects contributed by 6 global collaborators. Sample metadata almost always included a de-identified subject ID, COVID-19 status, age in years and sex. The repertoires were released in a freely available public database intended as a resource for research on the immune response to SARS-CoV-2. Here is what the overall study found, with its caveats: The quantity of clinical and demographic metadata differed by source and by participant and was supplied without curation.

V loses 3 bases at its end and J loses 2 bases; junction bases beyond the gene matches: 4. CDR1 and CDR2, per the germline V gene, are SGHVS and FQNEAQ. Inclusive of the bounding cysteine and phenylalanine, the CDR3 is 16 residues long. The retained sequence is limited to the CDR3, 48 bases, with the frame set at the first base. TCRbeta CDR3 regions were amplified from genomic DNA by means of the immunoSEQ Assay, a bias-controlled multiplex PCR. Processing in the source paper ran as follows. Nucleated cell counts per sample were estimated from amplification of reference gene primers within the assay. To quantify the absolute abundance of each unique TCRbeta CDR3 rearrangement, sequence reads were collapsed and filtered. For each sample, productive Simpson clonality was calculated by taking the square root of Simpson's diversity index across productive rearrangements. TCRdb took over this immuneACCESS table, retaining in-frame rearrangements with V and J assigned. Such tables are incomplete; in checked studies, under half of the missing clones stem from an unresolved V gene, and the remainder is unexplained. V, J and clone size derive from that table, while D and trimming were established from the DNA sequence. This sample has about 55,000 clones in its table, and 90% of those were observed once. Of the sample, approximately 6.2% falls within the top ten clones.

In the case of this clone: The antigen it binds to is not known. Qualities for individual bases were not recorded, and no much larger clone is one base off.

Collaborating institutions collected whole blood in K2EDTA tubes following their own protocols. Collaborator samples were shipped for TCRbeta analysis as frozen whole blood, isolated PBMCs, or DNA extracted from either sample type. This receptor was obtained from a man between 35 and 55 years old with acute or convalescent COVID-19. The chain is assembled from TRBV7-8 and TRBJ2-2, and 9 junction bases match TRBD2. What was sequenced was peripheral blood. The CDR3 reads as follows: CASSFSGSPNTGELFF. The nucleotide sequence reads TGTGCCAGCAGCTTTAGCGGGAGCCCTAACACCGGGGAGCTGTTTTTT.